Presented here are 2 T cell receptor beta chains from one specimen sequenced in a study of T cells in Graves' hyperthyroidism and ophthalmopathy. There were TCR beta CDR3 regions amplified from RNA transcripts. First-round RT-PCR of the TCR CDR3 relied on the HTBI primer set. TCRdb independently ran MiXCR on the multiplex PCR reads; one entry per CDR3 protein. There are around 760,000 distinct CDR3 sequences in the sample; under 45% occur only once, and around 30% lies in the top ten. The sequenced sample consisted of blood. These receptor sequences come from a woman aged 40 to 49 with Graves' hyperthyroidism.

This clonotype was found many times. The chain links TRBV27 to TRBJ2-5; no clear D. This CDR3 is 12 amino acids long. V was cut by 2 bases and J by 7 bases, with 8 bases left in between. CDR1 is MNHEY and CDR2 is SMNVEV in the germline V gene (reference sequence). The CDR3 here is CASSLDGWTQYF. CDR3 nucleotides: TGTGCCAGCAGTTTAGATGGGTGGACCCAGTACTTC.

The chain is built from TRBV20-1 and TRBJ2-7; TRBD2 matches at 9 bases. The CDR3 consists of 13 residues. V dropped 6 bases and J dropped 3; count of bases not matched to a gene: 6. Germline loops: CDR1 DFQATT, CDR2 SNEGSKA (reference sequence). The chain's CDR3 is CSATPSGVYEQYF. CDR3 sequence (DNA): TGCAGTGCCACCCCTAGCGGGGTCTACGAGCAGTACTTC.